This TCR beta chain was documented in a study of shared T cell receptors in the human thymus. Libraries were prepared by immunoSEQ multiplex PCR; TCRdb keeps only in-frame clonotypes and omits some of them. The sample consists of 450,000 to 650,000 clones, around 82% of them appearing once. Points on this clone: Its ends do not fully match the called genes, so a read error is possible.

The same specimen was also included in a second study, on human thymus T cells. That investigation notes: The sample donors, healthy Finnish infants, were having corrective surgery for congenital heart defects. Thymus specimens were resections from corrective heart surgery. Use of V and J genes seemed skewed within the thymic and blood repertoires. Highly overlapping thymic repertoires among unrelated individuals were reported in related research.

The sample taken for sequencing was thymocytes. The TCR was taken from a boy under two years old with a congenital heart defect.

The CDR3 spells CASSLTTGLAKGTGELFF. CDR3 DNA sequence: TGTGCCAGTAGCTTAACGACGGGACTAGCGAAGGGGACCGGGGAGCTGTTTTTT. The chain is built from TRBV7-2 and TRBJ2-2, with 10 bases fitting TRBD2. This CDR3 region has 18 residues. Germline CDR1 and CDR2: SGHTA and FQGNSA.